The clone carrying this T cell receptor beta chain was detected once. Its cognate antigen is unknown. V gave up 0 bases and J gave up 7 bases, with 12 bases separating them. Germline CDR1 is SEHNR and CDR2 is FQNEAQ (reference sequence). This CDR3 has 14 amino acids. Some clones are missing from TCRdb's copy, which holds only in-frame ones; the method was immunoSEQ multiplex PCR. The table lists a few thousand clones, around 79% of them singletons. This sample was included in a study of immune cell composition in non-small cell lung cancer. Study-level findings and limits: Top 10 clone scores and clonality were higher in squamous than adenocarcinoma.

The TCR originated in a human donor with non-small cell lung cancer. The chain links TRBV7-9 to TRBJ2-5; D uncertain. The specimen was lung tumor tissue. The CDR3 nucleotides read TGTGCCAGCAGCTTAGCCGCAGGCGCACGGACCCAGTACTTC. It encodes CASSLAAGARTQYF.